These 5 T cell receptor beta chains originate from one sample sequenced in a study of T cells in Graves' hyperthyroidism and ophthalmopathy. TCR beta CDR3 regions were amplified from RNA. Using the HTBI primer set, a first-round RT-PCR was run on the TCR CDR3. TCRdb reprocessed the multiplex PCR reads via MiXCR and lists one record per CDR3 protein. The table lists some 770,000 distinct CDR3 sequences, around 17% of them singletons, with around 7.7% in the top ten. The sequenced sample was blood. The receptor set was obtained from a man between 18 and 29 years old with Graves' hyperthyroidism.

The chain uses TRBV10-3 and TRBJ2-1, with D hard to call. Germline V gene data show CDR1 as ENHRY and CDR2 as SYGVKD. This CDR3 region has 14 residues. V dropped 10 bases and J dropped 5 bases, with 18 bases sitting between them. The CDR3 bases are TGTGCCACCGCCCAACCAACTACGGACAATGAGCAGTTCTTC. Encoded protein: CATAQPTTDNEQFF.

This clonotype was found a few times. This chain joins TRBV27 and TRBJ1-2, with D hard to call. In germline, CDR1 is MNHEY, CDR2 SMNVEV (reference sequence). Trimming removed 2 bases from V and 8 bases from J, with 12 bases in between. There are 13 residues in the CDR3. The CDR3, as DNA: TGTGCCAGCAGTTTAAGTGCAAAACTGGGCTACACCTTC. Translating it yields CASSLSAKLGYTF.

For the CDR3, the DNA is TGTGCCAGCTCCCCCGGACAACCCAGTACGGGGTATGGCTACACCTTC. It yields the protein CASSPGQPSTGYGYTF. This chain joins TRBV18 and TRBJ1-2, with D maybe TRBD1 (5 bases). Germline loops: CDR1 KGHSH, CDR2 LQKENI. Deletions cut 6 bases from V and 5 bases from J, with 22 bases between. The CDR3 totals 16 residues.

This clonotype showed up just a few times. The chain combines TRBV20-1 with TRBJ1-5; 7 positions agree with TRBD1. CDR1 DFQATT and CDR2 SNEGSKA come from the germline V gene (reference sequence). J lost 1 base, V lost 7 bases, and 7 bases had no gene match. The CDR3 covers 14 residues. CDR3 in amino acids: CSVRKGQSNQPQHF. The CDR3 nucleotides read TGCAGTGTAAGGAAGGGACAGAGCAATCAGCCCCAGCATTTT.

The chain is built from TRBV30 and TRBJ2-7; no clear D. This CDR3 has 11 residues. Germline CDR1 GTSNPN, CDR2 SVGIG (reference sequence). Between the trimmed V and J ends, which lost 1 base and 6 bases, there was a span of 7 bases. The CDR3 protein is CAWSASSEQYF. DNA of the CDR3: TGTGCCTGGAGTGCATCTTCCGAGCAGTACTTC.